These 3 T cell receptor beta chains originate from one sample sequenced in a study of blood T cell repertoires in COVID-19. The repertoire was sequenced with immunoSEQ multiplex PCR; TCRdb's copy has only in-frame clones and lacks some. The sample includes some 270,000 clones, approximately 90% of them seen just once. Sequenced input: peripheral blood. These receptors all stem from a man aged 30 to 39 with acute or convalescent COVID-19.

The chain combines TRBV5-4 with TRBJ2-1; D may be TRBD1 (5 bases). The V end lost 7 bases, the J end lost 7 bases, and 24 bases lay between the germline ends. Germline V gene sequence: CDR1 SGHNT, CDR2 YYREEE (reference sequence). The CDR3 extends over 16 amino acids. CDR3 coding DNA: TGTGCCAGCGGAAACCGACAGAATTCCTACAGTAATGAGCAGTTCTTC. Translating it yields CASGNRQNSYSNEQFF.

The rearrangement joins TRBV30 to TRBJ2-5; D unclear. Trimming pared 4 bases from V and 2 bases from J, leaving 20 bases between. The CDR3 totals 16 residues. Germline V gene data show CDR1 as GTSNPN and CDR2 as SVGIG (reference sequence). The CDR3 reads CAWKPHPGSPQETQYF. The DNA for the CDR3 is TGTGCCTGGAAGCCCCACCCAGGTTCCCCGCAAGAGACCCAGTACTTC.

The gene calls are TRBV27 and TRBJ2-7; a possible D gene is TRBD1 (6 bases). Germline V gene data show CDR1 as MNHEY and CDR2 as SMNVEV (reference sequence). The CDR3 covers 16 residues. Deletions cut 0 bases from V and 0 bases from J, with 12 bases between. The CDR3 protein is CASSLSRGWGSYEQYF. CDR3 in DNA: TGTGCCAGCAGTTTATCTAGGGGGTGGGGCTCCTACGAGCAGTACTTC.